This passage covers 15 T cell receptor beta chains from one sample sequenced in a study of T cell repertoires in cytomegalovirus infection. These receptors have no identified antigens. Using its own MiXCR run on the reads, TCRdb lists one record per CDR3 protein. The data hold about 770,000 distinct CDR3 sequences, with around 29% observed a single time. Source: cultured CD8+ T cells from PBMCs, taken from culture after CMV antigen stimulation. These receptors came from a human donor in good health (CMV status not recorded). Some clones in this sample may be carry-over from other donors' samples.

A few counts support this clonotype. The V and J genes are TRBV6-8 and TRBJ2-5; unclear D gene. Per the germline V gene, CDR1 is MNHGY and CDR2 is SAAAGT. CDR3 length: 17 amino acids. V was trimmed by 0 bases and J by 1 base, leaving 15 bases between them. The CDR3 DNA reads TGTGCCAGCAGTTACTCGGTACTAAAAACTACCCAAGAGACCCAGTACTTC. Protein product: CASSYSVLKTTQETQYF.

The table lists this clonotype with many counts. The DNA for the CDR3 is TGTGCCAGCAGCACCCTTAGCTCCTACAATGAGCAGTTCTTC. It codes for CASSTLSSYNEQFF. V usage is TRBV7-2 and J usage is TRBJ2-1, with D uncertain. CDR1 and CDR2 from the germline V gene are SGHTA and FQGNSA. V was trimmed by 5 bases and J by 0 bases, leaving 8 bases between them. This CDR3 is 14 amino acids long.

The rearrangement joins TRBV10-3 to TRBJ2-2; tentatively, D is TRBD2 (5 bases). Looked up from germline, CDR1 is ENHRY and CDR2 is SYGVKD. The CDR3 is 15 amino acids. Trimming removed 1 base at V and 6 bases at J, with 12 bases between. DNA for the CDR3: TGTGCCATCAGTGAGTTAAAGAGGGAAGCCGGGGAGCTGTTTTTT. The encoded protein is CAISELKREAGELFF.

The chain couples TRBV7-9 to TRBJ1-2; no clear D. Trimming took off 5 bases at V and 10 bases at J, with 5 bases between the two ends. This CDR3 spans 9 amino acids. Germline V gene data show CDR1 as SEHNR and CDR2 as FQNEAQ (reference sequence). CDR3 sequence: CASSPHYTF. CDR3 DNA: TGTGCCAGCAGCCCACACTACACCTTC. Variable domain in full (rest from reference TRBV7-9 and TRBJ1-2): DTGVSQNPRHKITKRGQNVTFRCDPISEHNRLYWYRQTLGQGPEFLTYFQNEAQLEKSRLLSDRFSAERPKGSFSTLEIQRTEQGDSAMYLCASSPHYTFGSGTRLTVV.

This clonotype has a handful of counts. Here the CDR3 DNA reads TGCAGTGCTAGAGATCGGGACTTAAACACCGGGGAGCTGTTTTTT. This sequence encodes CSARDRDLNTGELFF. This sequence joins TRBV20-1 and TRBJ2-2, with TRBD2 as a possible D gene (6 bases). Germline V gene sequence: CDR1 DFQATT, CDR2 SNEGSKA (reference sequence). V lost 0 bases to trimming and J lost 2 bases, with 10 bases between them. The CDR3 consists of 15 residues.

This clonotype was found a few times. The chain has TRBV27 and TRBJ1-1; 8 nucleotides align to TRBD1. Unmatched junction bases numbered 11, after V lost 6 bases and J lost 5 bases. CDR1 and CDR2 (germline): MNHEY, SMNVEV (reference sequence). The CDR3 has 15 amino acids. CDR3 sequence: CASSKIWDRLTEAFF. In DNA, the CDR3 is TGTGCCAGCAGCAAAATCTGGGACAGGCTTACTGAAGCTTTCTTT.

This clonotype was picked up many times. The chain uses TRBV7-2 and TRBJ1-6, with TRBD1 as a possible D gene (5 bases). V was clipped by 5 bases and J by 9 bases, with 23 bases between them. The germline gives CDR1 SGHTA, CDR2 FQGNSA. The CDR3 spans 17 residues. CDR3 region: CASSPQQALGFGSPLHF. In DNA form, the CDR3 reads TGTGCCAGCAGCCCACAACAGGCATTGGGATTCGGTTCACCCCTCCACTTT.

This clonotype appeared many times. A much larger clone lies a single base off, so this may be a read error. This chain uses TRBV7-2 with TRBJ2-2; unclear D gene. Germline values: CDR1 SGHTA, CDR2 FQGNSA. This CDR3 has 12 residues. V lost 5 bases, J lost 2 bases, and 3 bases lay in between. CDR3 sequence (DNA): TGTGCCAGCAGCCATAACACCGGGGAGCTGTTTTTT. Translating gives CASSHNTGELFF.

The V gene is TRBV7-6, the J gene TRBJ2-3, with 7 bases fitting TRBD2. V gave up 7 bases and J gave up 2 bases; unmatched junction bases: 15. There are 17 residues in the CDR3. The germline V gene encodes CDR1 SGHVS and CDR2 FNYEAQ. The DNA of the CDR3 is TGTGCCAGCATCTTGCCCGTGAGGCGGGGGTCCACAGATACGCAGTATTTT. Amino acid sequence: CASILPVRRGSTDTQYF.

The chain carries TRBV4-1 and TRBJ2-2, with 8 bases fitting TRBD2. This CDR3 is built from 16 residues. From germline, CDR1 is MGHRA and CDR2 YSYEKL. Germline trimming cut 3 bases from V and 4 bases from J; bases unmatched to any gene: 7. The DNA of the CDR3 is TGCGCCAGCAGCCAGTCCGGGACTAGTGGCACCGGGGAGCTGTTTTTT. Protein: CASSQSGTSGTGELFF.

This chain links TRBV7-9 with TRBJ2-5; D ambiguous. The CDR3 is 14 amino acids. Trimming shortened V by 2 bases and J by 1 base, and 8 bases separated the two germline ends. Germline-derived CDR1 and CDR2 are SEHNR and FQNEAQ (reference sequence). The chain's CDR3 is CASSLNYLQETQYF. The CDR3 coding sequence is TGTGCCAGCAGCTTAAACTATCTCCAAGAGACCCAGTACTTC.

The CDR3 here is CASSPGRGFQETQYF. The CDR3 DNA is TGTGCCAGCAGCCCGGGGCGGGGGTTCCAAGAGACCCAGTACTTC. The V gene is TRBV7-6, the J gene TRBJ2-5, with 7 bases matching TRBD2. The CDR3 length is 15 residues. The V gene end was trimmed by 5 bases and the J gene end by 1 base; junction bases not matched to a gene: 7. Germline V CDR1 and CDR2: SGHVS, FNYEAQ.

The rearrangement joins TRBV2 to TRBJ2-2; D unclear. The CDR3 covers 15 residues. V lost 6 bases to trimming and J lost 4 bases, with 15 bases between them. CDR1 and CDR2 (germline): SNHLY, FYNNEI. In DNA form, the CDR3 reads TGTGCCAGCAGGAGGATTGGACCACGCACCGGGGAGCTGTTTTTT. It codes for CASRRIGPRTGELFF.

The V call is TRBV2, the J call TRBJ2-7; D remains ambiguous. There are 12 residues in the CDR3. The germline CDR1 and CDR2 sequences are SNHLY and FYNNEI. Deletions cut 4 bases from V and 2 bases from J, with 6 bases between. CDR3 sequence reads: CASSGSPYEQYF. DNA for the CDR3: TGTGCCAGCAGTGGATCTCCCTACGAGCAGTACTTC. Based on the CDR3 plus reference TRBV2 and TRBJ2-7, the full variable domain is EPEVTQTPSHQVTQMGQEVILRCVPISNHLYFYWYRQILGQKVEFLVSFYNNEISEKSEIFDDQFSVERPDGSNFTLKIRSTKLEDSAMYFCASSGSPYEQYFGPGTRLTVT.

This clonotype came up many times. The rearrangement joins TRBV7-2 to TRBJ2-2; either TRBD1 or TRBD2 may fit D (6 bases each). Germline loops: CDR1 SGHTA, CDR2 FQGNSA. Trimming took 5 bases from V and 5 from J, leaving 18 bases between them. This CDR3 region has 16 residues. This CDR3 reads CASSLDWGARTGELFF. The CDR3 coding sequence is TGTGCCAGCAGCCTAGACTGGGGGGCTCGTACCGGGGAGCTGTTTTTT.